A single T cell receptor beta chain is shown here with its context. The data are from a study of blood T cell repertoires in COVID-19. Study at large: Acute and convalescent COVID-19 specimens originated in the United States, Italy and Spain.

Trimming stripped 2 bases from V and 3 bases from J, with 11 bases between. The germline gives CDR1 ENHRY, CDR2 SYGVKD. The CDR3 contains 15 residues. Original methodology: Reference gene primers were amplified, and this amplification served to estimate nucleated cell counts. Assay: immunoSEQ multiplex PCR; the TCRdb copy retains only in-frame clones and omits some. The V and J calls and clone size are taken from that table; D and trimming were inferred from the DNA. This sample has about 210,000 clones, with 82% found just once. Material for sequencing was peripheral blood. The chain uses TRBV10-3 and TRBJ2-1; possible D gene TRBD2, 6 bases. This sequence originates from a woman aged 70-85 years with COVID-19, enrolled during active disease. CDR3 amino acids: CAISEEEGRYNEQFF. The DNA for the CDR3 is TGTGCCATCAGTGAGGAGGAGGGCCGCTACAATGAGCAGTTCTTC.